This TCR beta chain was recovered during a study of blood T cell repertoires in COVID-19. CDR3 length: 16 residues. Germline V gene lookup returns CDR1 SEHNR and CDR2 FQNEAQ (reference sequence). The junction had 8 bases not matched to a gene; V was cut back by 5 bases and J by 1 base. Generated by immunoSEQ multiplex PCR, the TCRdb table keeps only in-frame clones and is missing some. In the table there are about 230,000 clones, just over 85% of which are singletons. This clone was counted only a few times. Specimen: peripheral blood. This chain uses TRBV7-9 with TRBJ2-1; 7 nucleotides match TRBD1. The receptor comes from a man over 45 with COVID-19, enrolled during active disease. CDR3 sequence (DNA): TGTGCCAGCAGCCGCACCCGACAGGGATCCTACAATGAGCAGTTCTTC. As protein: CASSRTRQGSYNEQFF.